These 20 T cell receptor beta chains share one sample of origin, sequenced in a study of tissue T cells after allogeneic stem cell transplantation. TCRdb's table, derived via immunoSEQ multiplex PCR, lists solely in-frame clones and lacks some. The sample contains about 9,000 clones, around 45% of which appear only once. Stated time point: mouse harvest day 7 after allogeneic transplant. Tail vein injection delivered 10^7 T-cell-depleted bone marrow cells and 10^6 splenic CD5+ T cells. Sample: gut tissue. These receptors were obtained from a female BALB/c mouse given C57BL/6 T cells with graft-versus-host disease after an allogeneic hematopoietic cell transplant.

Worth noting for this clone: Gene names follow the mouse nomenclature. The CDR3 end is not reached by the read, which stops 1 residue before it; the germline J gene fills it in. The chain carries TRBV26 and TRBJ2-5, with 8 bases fitting TRBD2. The CDR3 length is 15 residues. Germline assignment: CDR1 KGHPV and CDR2 FQNQEV (reference sequence). Trimming cost V 3 bases and J 2 bases; bases outside gene matches: 4. CDR3 bases read: TGTGCCAGCAGTCTAGTGGGGGGGAGCCAAGACACCCAGTAC. The encoded protein is CASSLVGGSQDTQY. The entire CDR3 reads CASSLVGGSQDTQYF.

On this clone: Gene names and germline refer to mouse. The CDR3 end falls 1 residue outside the read, so it is completed with the germline J gene. The chain links TRBV29 to TRBJ2-1, with 10 bases fitting TRBD2. CDR3 length: 13 residues. Germline assignment: CDR1 MSHET and CDR2 SYDVDS. Trimming at V came to 8 bases and at J to 3 bases, leaving 1 base not matched to a gene. The CDR3 is CASDWGVYAEQFF. CDR3 DNA, as far as it was read: TGTGCTAGCGACTGGGGGGTCTATGCTGAGCAGTTC.

This clone turned up a few times. Mouse gene names and germline throughout. The sequenced fragment ends 1 residue before the CDR3 boundary, so the rest is inferred from the germline J gene. The chain employs TRBV26 and TRBJ2-3; D is undetermined. The germline CDR1 and CDR2 sequences are KGHPV and FQNQEV (reference sequence). This CDR3 spans 13 amino acids. V was cut by 2 bases and J by 1 base, with 4 bases left in between. The CDR3: CASSLTRAETLYF. CDR3 DNA (partial): TGTGCCAGCAGTCTGACACGTGCAGAAACGCTGTAT.

As concerns this clone: The genes are named according to mouse. CDR3: CAWSLVWGGRAEQFF. Partial CDR3 DNA: TGTGCCTGGAGTCTAGTCTGGGGGGGCCGAGCTGAGCAGTTC. This chain links TRBV31 with TRBJ2-1; TRBD2 aligns across 10 bases. The CDR3 is cut off 1 residue early in the read; its end comes from the germline J gene. The CDR3 covers 15 residues. CDR1 is GKSSPN and CDR2 is SITVG in the germline V gene. V shed 0 bases and J 7 bases; nucleotides not matched to a gene: 6.

This clone was seen more than once but under ten times. Gene names are the mouse ones. The read terminates 1 residue before the CDR3 end, so the remaining end is supplied by the germline J gene. V usage is TRBV26 and J usage is TRBJ1-4; D may be TRBD1 (5 bases). The CDR3 spans 14 residues. Germline CDR1 KGHPV, CDR2 FQNQEV (reference sequence). V was cut by 5 bases and J by 6 bases, with 13 bases left in between. CDR3 DNA (partial): TGTGCCAGCAGTACGCCAGGGACCGACGAAAGATTATTT. This translates into CASSTPGTDERLF. The full CDR3 protein is CASSTPGTDERLFF.

This clone came up a few times. Gene names and germline refer to mouse. The CDR3 bases that were read are TGTGCCAGCTCTCTCGCACAGGACTACACCTTGTAC. It encodes CASSLAQDYTLY. The whole CDR3 protein reads CASSLAQDYTLYF. V is TRBV12-2 and J is TRBJ2-4; D may be TRBD1 or TRBD2 (5 bases each). Read data end 1 residue before the CDR3 end; the end is taken from the germline J gene. The CDR3 has 13 residues. CDR1 and CDR2 (germline): SGHLS, HYDKME. Trimming stripped 0 bases from V and 7 bases from J, with 10 bases between. The full variable domain, rest sourced from reference TRBV12-2 and TRBJ2-4, is NSGVVQSPRYIIKGKGERSILKCIPISGHLSVAWYQQTQGQELKFFIQHYDKMERDKGNLPSRFSVQQFDDYHSEMNMSALELEDSAVYFCASSLAQDYTLYFGAGTRLSVL.

There are a few counts of this clone. All gene names here are mouse names. The read gets to within 1 residue of the CDR3 end, and the germline J gene fills in the rest. The V gene is TRBV31, the J gene TRBJ1-2, with D possibly matching TRBD1 (6 bases). V was trimmed by 0 bases and J by 1 base, leaving 9 bases between them. Germline V gives CDR1 GKSSPN, CDR2 SITVG. The CDR3 contains 14 residues. The CDR3 loop is CAWSLGRGNSDYTF. CDR3 bases read: TGTGCCTGGAGTCTAGGCAGGGGAAACTCCGACTACACC.

In regard to this clone: The gene names here belong to mouse. The CDR3 is cut off 1 residue early in the read; its end comes from the germline J gene. This sample includes further DNA sequences coding for the same CDR3. This chain joins TRBV26 and TRBJ2-1; 7 bases are shared with TRBD2. This CDR3 has 14 amino acids. Germline CDR1 reads KGHPV; CDR2 reads FQNQEV (reference sequence). The trim removed 3 bases at V and 4 bases at J, leaving 3 bases unmatched. The CDR3 spells CASSLPGGYAEQFF. CDR3 DNA (partial): TGTGCCAGCAGTCTCCCGGGGGGGTATGCTGAGCAGTTC.

A word on this clone: Gene labels here are mouse ones. The missing CDR3 end, 1 residue past where the read stops, is filled in from the germline J gene. The chain uses TRBV26 and TRBJ2-3; 12 bases map to TRBD2. The CDR3 contains 15 residues. The germline gives CDR1 KGHPV, CDR2 FQNQEV (reference sequence). Trimming took 4 bases from V and 3 from J; bases not matched to a gene: 2. CDR3 DNA, as far as it was read: TGTGCCAGCAGTCCCGACTGGGGGGGCGCAGAAACGCTGTAT. Translated, it gives CASSPDWGGAETLY. The whole CDR3 sequence reads CASSPDWGGAETLYF.

This clone was observed a few times. Genes and germline come from the mouse. The CDR3 extends 1 residue past the end of the read, so its final part is completed from the germline J gene. V usage is TRBV26 and J usage is TRBJ2-3; the D is unclear. The V end lost 2 bases, the J end lost 0 bases, and 6 bases lay between the germline ends. CDR3 length: 14 residues. Germline assignment: CDR1 KGHPV and CDR2 FQNQEV (reference sequence). This CDR3 reads CASSLGPSAETLYF. The covered CDR3 bases are TGTGCCAGCAGTCTGGGGCCTAGTGCAGAAACGCTGTAT.

This clone ranks as medium-sized (0.01 to 0.1%). Mouse germline and gene names are used. With the read ending 1 residue before the CDR3 end, the germline J gene is used to fill in that end. The rearrangement joins TRBV13-3 to TRBJ2-1, with D perhaps matching TRBD1 (5 bases). Germline loops: CDR1 NNHDY, CDR2 SYVADS. This CDR3 has 13 amino acids. The V gene lost 2 bases and the J gene lost 4 bases, with 7 bases spanning the gap. The CDR3 here is CASSDRAYAEQFF. CDR3 bases read: TGTGCCAGCAGTGACAGGGCGTATGCTGAGCAGTTC.

Of note for this clone: The germline and genes are mouse ones. The CDR3 is cut off 1 residue early in the read; its end comes from the germline J gene. The rearrangement links TRBV4 to TRBJ2-7; 8 bases align to TRBD2. CDR1 LGHDT and CDR2 YNNKQL come from the germline V gene (reference sequence). This CDR3 has 15 amino acids. J was trimmed by 0 bases and V by 5 bases; bases with no gene match: 6. CDR3 bases read: TGTGCCAGCAGCCGGGGGCTGGGGGGCTCCTATGAACAGTAC. Translation: CASSRGLGGSYEQY. The entire CDR3 is CASSRGLGGSYEQYF.

For this clone: Mouse germline and gene names are used. Sequencing ends 1 residue short of the CDR3 end; the germline J gene provides the rest. This sequence joins TRBV12-1 and TRBJ2-1; TRBD2 is a possible D gene (7 bases). Trimming stripped 0 bases from V and 4 bases from J, with 21 bases between. This CDR3 is 18 amino acids long. In germline, CDR1 is SGHSN, CDR2 HYEKVE. Incomplete CDR3 DNA: TGTGCCAGCTCTCTCCTGGGGGCGGACTCGCTGAGGTATGCTGAGCAGTTC. As protein: CASSLLGADSLRYAEQF. The CDR3 as a whole reads CASSLLGADSLRYAEQFF.

Comments on this clone: All gene names here are mouse names. The CDR3 end lies 1 residue beyond the end of the read and is filled in from the germline J gene. The chain employs TRBV26 and TRBJ1-1; D is unresolved. Trimming pared 3 bases from V and 0 bases from J, leaving 5 bases between. Germline lookup yields CDR1 KGHPV and CDR2 FQNQEV (reference sequence). This CDR3 is 13 amino acids long. The DNA read from the CDR3 is TGTGCCAGCAGTCTCCAGGCAAACACAGAAGTCTTC. Protein product: CASSLQANTEVF. The entire CDR3 sequence reads CASSLQANTEVFF.

This clone came up a few times. Germline and genes here are mouse. The read terminates 1 residue before the CDR3 end, so the remaining end is supplied by the germline J gene. The genes are TRBV12-1 and TRBJ2-7; 13 positions match TRBD2. After removal of 2 bases from V and 3 bases from J, the junction contained 3 bases not matched to a gene. Germline V lookup: CDR1 SGHSN, CDR2 HYEKVE. The CDR3 sequence is 15 residues long. The CDR3 here is CASSPGLGGRYEQYF. Partial CDR3 DNA: TGTGCCAGCTCTCCTGGACTGGGGGGGCGCTATGAACAGTAC.

A remark on this clone: Genes here carry mouse names. The read ends 1 residue shy of where the CDR3 ends; the end is completed using the germline J gene. The chain couples TRBV26 to TRBJ2-1; D perhaps matches TRBD2 (6 bases). The germline V gene encodes CDR1 KGHPV and CDR2 FQNQEV (reference sequence). Trimming shortened V by 2 bases and J by 0 bases, and 8 bases separated the two germline ends. CDR3 length: 15 residues. Here the CDR3 reads CASSLAGVNYAEQFF. Incomplete CDR3 DNA: TGTGCCAGCAGTCTGGCTGGGGTTAACTATGCTGAGCAGTTC.

In the case of this clone: Genes here carry mouse names. The sequenced fragment ends 1 residue before the CDR3 boundary, so the rest is inferred from the germline J gene. The V call is TRBV26, the J call TRBJ2-1, with TRBD2 identical over 11 bases. The V gene end was trimmed by 4 bases and the J gene end by 3 bases; junction bases not matched to a gene: 5. This CDR3 contains 16 residues. The V gene's germline CDR1 is KGHPV and CDR2 FQNQEV (reference sequence). The sequenced part of the CDR3 DNA is TGTGCCAGCAGTCAAAGGGACTGGGGGTTCTATGCTGAGCAGTTC. Its protein is CASSQRDWGFYAEQF. The full CDR3 reads CASSQRDWGFYAEQFF.

With respect to this clone: Mouse names are used for the genes. The sequence runs out 1 residue before the end of the CDR3; the remainder is reconstructed from the germline J gene. The rearrangement joins TRBV13-3 to TRBJ1-6; 10 bases map to TRBD1. TRBJ1-6 is designated an ORF whose function remains uncertain. In germline, CDR1 is NNHDY, CDR2 SYVADS. CDR3 length: 15 amino acids. J was trimmed by 8 bases and V by 4 bases; bases with no gene match: 6. The covered CDR3 bases are TGTGCCAGCAGTCGGGACAGGGGAAGTGATTCGCCCCTCTAC. Its protein product is CASSRDRGSDSPLY. The entire CDR3 is CASSRDRGSDSPLYF.

There are a few counts of this clone. The gene symbols are mouse symbols. The read comes to an end 1 residue before the CDR3 does, leaving the germline J gene to fill in the end. This specimen includes other DNA sequences encoding the same CDR3. V is TRBV23 and J is TRBJ2-3; the table's TRBD1 call for D was not verified on the DNA. The CDR3 is 13 amino acids. Germline V CDR1 and CDR2: KGHTA, FQNQQP. The CDR3 DNA, read in part, is TGCTCCAGCAGTCAATCAGGTGCAGAAACGCTGTAT. Its protein product is CSSSQSGAETLY. The whole CDR3 is CSSSQSGAETLYF.

As to this clone: Genes and germline are mouse. The missing CDR3 end, 1 residue past where the read stops, is filled in from the germline J gene. At the DNA level, this CDR3 is encoded by other sequences in the same sample as well. The rearrangement uses TRBV23 and TRBJ2-4. Germline lookup yields CDR1 KGHTA and CDR2 FQNQQP. The CDR3 is made up of 13 amino acids. The CDR3: CSSRTGGQNTLYF. Partial CDR3 DNA: TGCTCCAGCCGGACGGGGGGTCAAAACACCTTGTAC.